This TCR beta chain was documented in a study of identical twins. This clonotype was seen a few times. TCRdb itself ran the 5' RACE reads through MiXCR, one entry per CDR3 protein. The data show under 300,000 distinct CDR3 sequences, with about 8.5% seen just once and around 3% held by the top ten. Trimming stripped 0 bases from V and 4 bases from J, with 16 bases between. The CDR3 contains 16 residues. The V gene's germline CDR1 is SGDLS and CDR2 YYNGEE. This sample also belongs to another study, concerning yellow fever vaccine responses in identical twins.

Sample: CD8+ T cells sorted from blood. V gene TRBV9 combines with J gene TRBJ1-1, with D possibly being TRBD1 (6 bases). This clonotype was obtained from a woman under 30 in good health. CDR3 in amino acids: CASSVEGGGGTTEAFF. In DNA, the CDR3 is TGTGCCAGCAGCGTAGAGGGGGGCGGAGGGACCACTGAAGCTTTCTTT. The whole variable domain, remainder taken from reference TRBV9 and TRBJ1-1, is DSGVTQTPKHLITATGQRVTLRCSPRSGDLSVYWYQQSLDQGLQFLIQYYNGEERAKGNILERFSAQQFPDLHSELNLSSLELGDSALYFCASSVEGGGGTTEAFFGQGTRLTVV.